What follows are 32 T cell receptor beta chains derived from one specimen sequenced in a study of T cell repertoires in cytomegalovirus infection. What these receptors recognize is not known. TCRdb ran MiXCR on the reads and lists one entry per CDR3 protein. The sample has more than 300,000 distinct CDR3 sequences, approximately 30% seen once. The sequenced sample was cultured PBMCs, obtained from culture after CMV antigen stimulation. The receptors were gathered from a human donor in good health (CMV status not recorded). Some clones in this sample may be carry-over from other donors' samples.

A few counts support this clonotype. This chain links TRBV2 with TRBJ1-5; D perhaps matches TRBD1 (6 bases). Germline loops: CDR1 SNHLY, CDR2 FYNNEI. The CDR3 is 15 amino acids. V lost 1 base to trimming and J lost 3 bases, with 10 bases between them. The CDR3 bases are TGTGCCAGCAGTGAAGAAGGGGGAATCAATCAGCCCCAGCATTTT. It translates to CASSEEGGINQPQHF.

This chain joins TRBV6-2 or TRBV6-3 and TRBJ1-1; 7 nucleotides align to TRBD1. Germline lookup yields CDR1 MNHEY and CDR2 SVGEGT. CDR3 length: 16 amino acids. V shed 5 bases and J 1 base; nucleotides not matched to a gene: 10. Here the CDR3 DNA reads TGTGCCAGCAGTATTGACAGGGCGATTTGGAACACTGAAGCTTTCTTT. It encodes CASSIDRAIWNTEAFF.

The chain uses TRBV5-1 and TRBJ1-6, with 7 nucleotides matching TRBD1. The V gene end was trimmed by 4 bases and the J gene end by 4 bases; junction bases not matched to a gene: 14. Looked up from germline, CDR1 is SGHRS and CDR2 is YFSETQ. The CDR3 runs 18 residues. The CDR3 reads CASSDVRDSGGYNSPLHF. CDR3 sequence (DNA): TGCGCCAGCAGCGACGTCCGGGACAGCGGGGGGTATAATTCACCCCTCCACTTT.

V gene TRBV7-2 combines with J gene TRBJ2-1; TRBD1 or TRBD2 may be the D gene (5 bases each). Germline V gene lookup returns CDR1 SGHTA and CDR2 FQGNSA. Trimming pared 5 bases from V and 8 bases from J, leaving 16 bases between. This CDR3 comprises 14 residues. The CDR3 DNA follows: TGTGCCAGCAGCCCCGTAGGGGCTAGCTATGAGCAGTTCTTC. As protein: CASSPVGASYEQFF.

This clonotype occurred many times. This chain uses TRBV7-2 with TRBJ2-7; the D gene is possibly TRBD2 (6 bases). Germline CDR1 is SGHTA and CDR2 is FQGNSA. V shed 3 bases and J shed 4 bases, with 16 bases lying between them. CDR3 length equals 15 residues. CDR3 amino acids: CASSFLPGEGYEQYF. CDR3 DNA sequence: TGTGCCAGCAGCTTTCTTCCGGGAGAAGGGTACGAGCAGTACTTC.

The CDR3 DNA reads as TGCGCCAGCAGTAATCTCGGGACAGGGTCGCACAATGAGCAGTTCTTC. Translation gives CASSNLGTGSHNEQFF. The chain has TRBV23-1 and TRBJ2-1, with 9 bases matching TRBD1. TRBV23-1 counts as an open reading frame of uncertain function. The CDR3 loop spans 16 amino acids. The ends lost 5 bases at V and 5 bases at J; junction bases unmatched: 10.

The sample holds a few counts of this clonotype. The chain carries TRBV7-9 and TRBJ1-2; tentatively, D is TRBD1 (5 bases). Trimming left V 5 bases short and J 6 bases short, with 16 bases between. CDR3 length: 14 residues. CDR1 and CDR2 (germline): SEHNR, FQNEAQ (reference sequence). CDR3 in DNA: TGTGCCAGCAGCCCGCGCCGGGACTCGGATGGCTACACCTTC. As protein: CASSPRRDSDGYTF.

This sequence joins TRBV6-6 and TRBJ1-6, with 7 bases matching TRBD1. The trim removed 6 bases at V and 6 bases at J, leaving 5 bases unmatched. Germline assignment: CDR1 MNHNY and CDR2 SVGAGI (reference sequence). The CDR3 has 14 amino acids. The CDR3 DNA sequence: TGTGCCAGCAGCCACAGGGGAGGTAATTCACCCCTCCACTTT. It encodes CASSHRGGNSPLHF.

This chain connects TRBV10-3 to TRBJ2-1, with TRBD1 matching 12 bases. The germline V gene encodes CDR1 ENHRY and CDR2 SYGVKD. V shed 3 bases and J 8 bases; nucleotides not matched to a gene: 8. This CDR3 is 16 amino acids long. Here the CDR3 reads CAISDPRDRGQYEQFF. The CDR3 nucleotides read TGTGCCATCAGTGACCCCCGGGACAGGGGGCAGTATGAGCAGTTCTTC.

This sequence joins TRBV6-6 and TRBJ2-5; 7 nucleotides agree with TRBD1. CDR3 length equals 16 residues. J was trimmed by 5 bases and V by 5 bases; bases with no gene match: 14. CDR1 and CDR2 (germline): MNHNY, SVGAGI (reference sequence). CDR3 protein: CASSEVPTGMGETQYF. In DNA, the CDR3 is TGTGCCAGCAGTGAGGTCCCGACAGGGATGGGGGAGACCCAGTACTTC.

The chain links TRBV7-8 to TRBJ2-7, with 7 bases that match TRBD2. The germline CDR1 and CDR2 sequences are SGHVS and FQNEAQ. The CDR3 is made up of 15 amino acids. Germline trimming cut 1 base from V and 4 bases from J; bases unmatched to any gene: 7. In DNA, the CDR3 is TGTGCCAGCAGCTTAGAAGCGGGACCGTTTTACGAGCAGTACTTC. Encoded protein: CASSLEAGPFYEQYF.

V usage is TRBV4-1 and J usage is TRBJ2-4; D unclear. The germline V gene has CDR1 MGHRA and CDR2 YSYEKL. There are 17 residues in the CDR3. The ends were cut back, 0 bases at V and 2 bases at J, with 14 bases in the middle. CDR3 sequence (DNA): TGCGCCAGCAGCCAAGATAGAGGTATTGGGACCAAAAACATTCAGTACTTC. The encoded protein is CASSQDRGIGTKNIQYF.

This clonotype was counted only a few times. The chain employs TRBV12-3 or TRBV12-4 and TRBJ2-2; D possibly corresponds to TRBD2 (6 bases). V shed 5 bases and J shed 5 bases, with 12 bases lying between them. The CDR3 is 14 residues long. CDR3 in DNA: TGTGCCAGCAGTCTCTACCGGGGGACCGGGGAGCTGTTTTTT. As protein: CASSLYRGTGELFF.

The CDR3 DNA sequence: TGTGCCAGCAGTTATCAGGCTACCCAAGAGACCCAGTACTTC. It encodes CASSYQATQETQYF. This rearrangement joins TRBV6-5 to TRBJ2-5; D ambiguous. Trimming removed 3 bases from V and 1 base from J, with 9 bases in between. This CDR3 region has 14 residues. Germline CDR1 and CDR2: MNHEY and SVGAGI.

This clonotype was seen more than once but under ten times. The chain carries TRBV3-1 and TRBJ2-1, with 8 bases identical to TRBD2. The germline CDR1 and CDR2 sequences are LGHDT and YNNKEL (reference sequence). The V gene end was trimmed by 0 bases and the J gene end by 6 bases; junction bases not matched to a gene: 4. This CDR3 spans 15 amino acids. The CDR3 nucleotides read TGTGCCAGCAGCCAAGACAGCGGGAGAGTCAATGAGCAGTTCTTC. Amino acids: CASSQDSGRVNEQFF.

A single count supports this clonotype. This chain links TRBV12-5 with TRBJ2-2; D is perhaps TRBD1 (6 bases). Germline lookup yields CDR1 LGHNT and CDR2 FRNRAP. The CDR3 consists of 15 residues. V was trimmed by 0 bases and J by 2 bases, leaving 7 bases between them. CDR3 protein: CASGLVQGNTGELFF. In nucleotides, the CDR3 is TGTGCTAGTGGTTTGGTACAGGGAAACACCGGGGAGCTGTTTTTT.

The chain recombines TRBV15 with TRBJ2-1; D ambiguous. V lost 0 bases and J 8 bases, leaving 8 bases between the germline ends. There are 13 residues in the CDR3. CDR1 LNHNV and CDR2 YYDKDF come from the germline V gene (reference sequence). The CDR3 loop is CATSREVGYEQFF. The CDR3 DNA is TGTGCCACCAGCAGAGAAGTGGGATATGAGCAGTTCTTC.

This clonotype was recorded a few times. The gene calls are TRBV28 and TRBJ2-3; a possible D gene is TRBD2 (5 bases). V was cut by 8 bases and J by 0 bases, with 12 bases left in between. The CDR3 has 14 residues. The germline V gene encodes CDR1 MDHEN and CDR2 SYDVKM. In nucleotides, the CDR3 is TGTGCCAGCGGACGTGGCGGGAGCACAGATACGCAGTATTTT. It is translated as CASGRGGSTDTQYF.

The CDR3 reads CASSTTGVSNQPQHF. The CDR3 nucleotides are TGTGCCAGTAGTACGACAGGGGTTAGCAATCAGCCCCAGCATTTT. The J gene is TRBJ1-5, the V gene TRBV19, with TRBD1 matching 8 bases. J lost 0 bases, V lost 4 bases, and 2 bases had no gene match. Germline values: CDR1 LNHDA, CDR2 SQIVND (reference sequence). This CDR3 region has 15 residues. Variable domain in full (rest from reference TRBV19 and TRBJ1-5): DGGITQSPKYLFRKEGQNVTLSCEQNLNHDAMYWYRQDPGQGLRLIYYSQIVNDFQKGDIAEGYSVSREKKESFPLTVTSAQKNPTAFYLCASSTTGVSNQPQHFGDGTRLSIL.

This clonotype was counted once. V and J are TRBV28 and TRBJ2-7, with 8 bases matching TRBD2. Germline trimming cut 5 bases from V and 7 bases from J; bases unmatched to any gene: 7. CDR1 is MDHEN, CDR2 SYDVKM, per germline. The CDR3 length is 13 residues. In DNA form, the CDR3 reads TGTGCCAGCAGTGGGACTAGGCGGCGGGAGCAGTACGTC. Protein product: CASSGTRRREQYV.

The rearrangement links TRBV28 to TRBJ2-3; 8 nucleotides match TRBD1. J was trimmed by 3 bases and V by 6 bases; bases with no gene match: 5. Germline V gene lookup returns CDR1 MDHEN and CDR2 SYDVKM. There are 14 residues in the CDR3. The DNA for the CDR3 is TGTGCCAGCAGGACACAGGGGGTGACAGATACGCAGTATTTT. Its protein product is CASRTQGVTDTQYF.

The chain is built from TRBV24-1 and TRBJ1-2, with 7 bases fitting TRBD1. The J segment lost 8 bases and the V segment lost 7 bases, leaving 18 bases of the junction unmatched. From germline, CDR1 is KGHDR and CDR2 SFDVKD. The length of the CDR3 is 16 residues. Here the CDR3 DNA reads TGTGCCACCAGCCCGGGTCCGGGACAGACTATCAGCGGCTACACCTTC. Its protein is CATSPGPGQTISGYTF.

The chain has TRBV12-3 or TRBV12-4 and TRBJ1-2; 7 bases fit TRBD1. V was clipped by 7 bases and J by 4 bases; unmatched bases: 6. The CDR3 is 13 amino acids. In DNA form, the CDR3 reads TGTGCCAGCACCTCGACAGGGACCTATGGCTACACCTTC. Encoded protein: CASTSTGTYGYTF.

The V gene is TRBV6-5, the J gene TRBJ2-1, with D possibly matching TRBD1 (6 bases). Deletions cut 2 bases from V and 0 bases from J, with 14 bases between. Germline V CDR1 and CDR2: MNHEY, SVGAGI. The CDR3 is made up of 17 amino acids. CDR3 residues: CASSYGSVRGSYNEQFF. CDR3 in DNA: TGTGCCAGCAGTTACGGGTCGGTCAGGGGCTCCTACAATGAGCAGTTCTTC.

Comments on this clonotype: Compared with germline, one end of the junction differs, possibly owing to a read error. This chain connects TRBV19 to TRBJ2-3, with TRBD2 matching 9 bases. Germline V CDR1 and CDR2: LNHDA, SQIVND (reference sequence). This CDR3 has 14 amino acids. CDR3 sequence reads: CACRSGRSTDTQYF. The CDR3 nucleotides read TGTGCCTGTAGGAGCGGGAGGAGCACAGATACGCAGTATTTT.

The chain has TRBV6-5 and TRBJ1-6; D is perhaps TRBD1 (5 bases). V lost 6 bases to trimming and J lost 10 bases, with 13 bases between them. The CDR3 runs to 13 residues. Per the germline V gene, CDR1 is MNHEY and CDR2 is SVGAGI. DNA of the CDR3: TGTGCCAGCAGCATGGCCAGGGAGTCACCCCTCCACTTT. It specifies CASSMARESPLHF.

This sequence joins TRBV12-3 or TRBV12-4 and TRBJ1-2; no clear D gene. The V end was cut by 6 bases, the J end by 4 bases, with 15 bases between. The CDR3 extends over 14 amino acids. As DNA, the CDR3 is TGTGCCAGCAGCGGCCCGACGGCGGGCTATGGCTACACCTTC. This sequence encodes CASSGPTAGYGYTF.

This clonotype was seen just once. The chain recombines TRBV2 with TRBJ2-7; TRBD1 matches at 9 bases. Germline CDR1 SNHLY, CDR2 FYNNEI. The CDR3 consists of 15 residues. With V trimmed by 4 bases and J by 4 bases, 8 bases remained unmatched. CDR3 loop: CASSAPPGQGYEQYV. CDR3 nucleotides: TGTGCCAGCAGTGCCCCCCCGGGACAGGGTTACGAGCAGTACGTC.

In this sample, this clonotype turned up a few times. The chain joins TRBV6-2 or TRBV6-3 to TRBJ2-1; D may match TRBD1 or TRBD2 (5 bases each). CDR1 and CDR2 from the germline V gene are MNHEY and SVGEGT. The V and J ends lost 8 bases and 4 bases respectively, with 18 bases between them. This CDR3 region has 15 residues. The DNA for the CDR3 is TGTGCCAGCCAGCCCCCGGGGCCCTATTACAATGAGCAGTTCTTC. As protein: CASQPPGPYYNEQFF.

This clonotype was counted once. The chain carries TRBV28 and TRBJ2-1; 9 bases agree with TRBD2. Germline V gives CDR1 MDHEN, CDR2 SYDVKM. The CDR3 is 14 residues long. V lost 7 bases to trimming and J lost 8 bases; unmatched junction nucleotides: 9. CDR3 nucleotides: TGTGCCAGCATAAACGCGGGAGGGGGGGATGAGCAGTTCTTC. Protein product: CASINAGGGDEQFF. The full variable domain, its missing parts supplied by reference TRBV28 and TRBJ2-1, is DVKVTQSSRYLVKRTGEKVFLECVQDMDHENMFWYRQDPGLGLRLIYFSYDVKMKEKGDIPEGYSVSREKKERFSLILESASTNQTSMYLCASINAGGGDEQFFGPGTRLTVL.

This clonotype appeared a few times. The chain joins TRBV13 to TRBJ2-1; D not resolved. Germline V CDR1 and CDR2: PRHDT, FYEKMQ (reference sequence). This CDR3 has 16 amino acids. V lost 1 base, J lost 0 bases, and 10 bases lay in between. This chain's CDR3 is CASSLALDFSYNEQFF. The CDR3 DNA sequence: TGTGCCAGCAGCTTAGCTCTGGATTTCTCCTACAATGAGCAGTTCTTC.

The V call is TRBV6-1, the J call TRBJ2-3; a weak D match, TRBD1 (6 bases). CDR1 is MNHNS, CDR2 SASEGT, per germline. The CDR3 is 14 residues long. V was trimmed by 7 bases and J by 1 base, leaving 12 bases between them. The CDR3 reads CASKQGVGTDTQYF. In nucleotides, the CDR3 is TGTGCCAGCAAACAGGGTGTGGGCACAGATACGCAGTATTTT.